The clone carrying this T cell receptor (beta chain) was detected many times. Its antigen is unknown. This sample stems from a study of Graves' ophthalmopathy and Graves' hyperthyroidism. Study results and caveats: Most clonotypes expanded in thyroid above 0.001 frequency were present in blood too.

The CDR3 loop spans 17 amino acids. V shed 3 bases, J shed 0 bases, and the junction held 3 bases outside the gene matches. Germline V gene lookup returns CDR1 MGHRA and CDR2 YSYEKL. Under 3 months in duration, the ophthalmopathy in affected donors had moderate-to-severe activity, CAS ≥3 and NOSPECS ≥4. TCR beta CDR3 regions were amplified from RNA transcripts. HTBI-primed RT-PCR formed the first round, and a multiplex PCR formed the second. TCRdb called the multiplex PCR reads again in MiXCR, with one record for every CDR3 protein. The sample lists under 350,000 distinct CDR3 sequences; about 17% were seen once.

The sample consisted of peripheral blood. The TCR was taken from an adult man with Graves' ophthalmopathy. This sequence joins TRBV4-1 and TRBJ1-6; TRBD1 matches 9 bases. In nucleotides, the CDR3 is TGCGCCAGCAGCCACCAGACAGGGGGCTCCTATAATTCACCCCTCCACTTT. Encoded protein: CASSHQTGGSYNSPLHF.